The subject of this entry is one T cell receptor (beta chain). A multiplex PCR was run with 60 Vbeta primers and 13 Jbeta primers. Clones were read by immunoSEQ multiplex PCR, and TCRdb kept only the in-frame ones, dropping some. This table holds 150,000 to 200,000 clones, roughly four fifths found once. Each donor's status was that of a healthy bone marrow donor. This entry is derived from a study of cytomegalovirus exposure and HLA in healthy donors. The receptor was isolated from a woman between 18 and 29 years old in good health and CMV-seropositive. The sample comprised PBMCs.

This chain's CDR3 is CASAGTSQSGELFF. CDR3 in DNA: TGCGCCAGCGCCGGGACTAGTCAGTCCGGGGAGCTGTTTTTT. The chain has TRBV5-1 and TRBJ2-2, with 8 bases aligning to TRBD2. This CDR3 has 14 residues. V gave up 7 bases and J gave up 6 bases; unmatched junction bases: 8. Germline CDR1 reads SGHRS; CDR2 reads YFSETQ.